The rows below give T cell receptor beta chains drawn from one sample of a study of identical twins. MiXCR, applied by TCRdb to the 5' RACE reads, yields one record per CDR3 protein. The sample has some 500,000 distinct CDR3 sequences, approximately 22% seen once. The same sample was also studied in work on T cells expressing NK-cell markers.

The sequencing sample was made of CD4+ T cells sorted from blood. These receptors were collected from a woman aged 18 to 35 in good health. Each CDR3 is given with its conserved first and last residue. D genes are given only for firm matches. For some rows the clone size is stated as once, few or many, or as a class when expanded; others skip it.

j_call	d_call	clone_size	v_call	cdr3_aa	cdr3_nt
TRBJ2-3	.	few	TRBV2	CASTLETDTQYF	TGTGCCAGCACTTTGGAGACAGATACGCAGTATTTT
TRBJ2-3	.	few	TRBV25-1	CASSEEPTITDTQYF	TGTGCCAGCAGTGAAGAGCCTACCATCACAGATACGCAGTATTTT
TRBJ2-3	TRBD2	few	TRBV20-1	CSARDSQRGGGGTDTQYF	TGCAGTGCTAGAGATTCCCAGCGGGGGGGCGGGGGCACAGATACGCAGTATTTT
TRBJ1-2	.	.	TRBV12-3/TRBV12-4	CASMANTNYGYTF	TGTGCCAGCATGGCGAATACTAACTATGGCTACACCTTC
TRBJ1-3	.	few	TRBV10-3	CAIEGSGNTIYF	TGTGCCATCGAGGGATCCGGAAACACCATATATTTT
TRBJ2-5	.	.	TRBV11-2	CASSLGTGQYF	TGTGCCAGCAGCTTAGGGACGGGACAGTACTTC
TRBJ2-1	.	.	TRBV5-1	CASSFRQNSYNEQFF	TGCGCCAGCAGCTTTAGACAGAACTCCTACAATGAGCAGTTCTTC
TRBJ2-1	TRBD1	.	TRBV11-3	CASSPRDSSSYNEQFF	TGTGCCAGCAGCCCCCGGGACAGTAGCTCCTACAATGAGCAGTTCTTC
TRBJ2-2	TRBD2	.	TRBV20-1	CSALVAGNTGELFF	TGCAGTGCTCTAGTAGCGGGGAACACCGGGGAGCTGTTTTTT
TRBJ1-2	.	.	TRBV7-9	CASNRGSGDHGYTF	TGTGCCAGCAACCGAGGCTCCGGTGACCATGGCTACACCTTC
TRBJ2-7	.	few	TRBV7-2	CASSLNGGAYEQYF	TGTGCCAGCAGCTTAAACGGGGGTGCCTACGAGCAGTACTTC
TRBJ2-7	.	.	TRBV3-1	CASSQTRAYEQYF	TGTGCCAGCAGCCAAACTAGGGCCTACGAGCAGTACTTC
TRBJ2-2	.	few	TRBV5-1	CASSLGIILGGELFF	TGCGCCAGCAGCCTGGGGATCATCTTAGGCGGGGAGCTGTTTTTT
TRBJ2-3	TRBD2	many	TRBV5-1	CASSLSGRTDTQYF	TGTGCCAGCAGCCTTAGCGGGAGAACAGATACGCAGTATTTT
TRBJ2-2	.	.	TRBV7-9	CAIGPEGPGELFF	TGTGCCATCGGCCCGGAGGGCCCCGGGGAGCTGTTTTTT
TRBJ2-3	TRBD1	.	TRBV2	CASSVSSGQTDTQYF	TGTGCCAGCAGCGTAAGCTCGGGACAGACAGATACGCAGTATTTT
TRBJ1-2	.	few	TRBV20-1	CSATRRGSGYTF	TGCAGTGCCACACGTAGGGGCTCTGGCTACACCTTC
TRBJ1-1	.	.	TRBV18	CASSRVLYTEAFF	TGTGCCAGCTCACGGGTCCTGTACACTGAAGCTTTCTTT
TRBJ1-5	.	.	TRBV27	CASSSVGGVPQHF	TGTGCCAGCAGTTCGGTCGGGGGAGTGCCCCAGCATTTT
TRBJ2-1	.	many	TRBV24-1	CATSDRHGDEQFF	TGTGCCACCAGTGACCGGCACGGAGACGAGCAGTTCTTC
TRBJ2-3	TRBD2	.	TRBV20-1	CSAKGTSGGTTDTQYF	TGCAGTGCTAAGGGGACTAGCGGGGGAACCACAGATACGCAGTATTTT
TRBJ2-5	TRBD2	.	TRBV4-1	CASTPGGGYF	TGCGCCAGCACCCCGGGCGGGGGGTACTTC
TRBJ2-1	.	few	TRBV7-2	CASSTNRGRYNEQFF	TGTGCCAGCAGCACCAATAGAGGAAGATACAATGAGCAGTTCTTC
TRBJ2-1	.	.	TRBV27	CATTDLGGWDNEQFF	TGTGCCACCACGGACCTAGGTGGGTGGGACAATGAGCAGTTCTTC
TRBJ2-3	TRBD2	.	TRBV20-1	CSVKRESTDTQYF	TGCAGTGTTAAGCGGGAGAGCACAGATACGCAGTATTTT
TRBJ2-7	TRBD2	few	TRBV20-1	CSAVASGGYEQYF	TGCAGTGCTGTGGCTAGCGGGGGCTACGAGCAGTACTTC
TRBJ2-1	.	.	TRBV24-1	CATSDDSIEQFF	TGTGCCACCAGTGATGATAGCATTGAGCAGTTCTTC
TRBJ2-7	.	.	TRBV4-3	CASSHGPGVGGGEQYF	TGCGCCAGCAGCCACGGCCCGGGGGTGGGTGGGGGCGAGCAGTACTTC